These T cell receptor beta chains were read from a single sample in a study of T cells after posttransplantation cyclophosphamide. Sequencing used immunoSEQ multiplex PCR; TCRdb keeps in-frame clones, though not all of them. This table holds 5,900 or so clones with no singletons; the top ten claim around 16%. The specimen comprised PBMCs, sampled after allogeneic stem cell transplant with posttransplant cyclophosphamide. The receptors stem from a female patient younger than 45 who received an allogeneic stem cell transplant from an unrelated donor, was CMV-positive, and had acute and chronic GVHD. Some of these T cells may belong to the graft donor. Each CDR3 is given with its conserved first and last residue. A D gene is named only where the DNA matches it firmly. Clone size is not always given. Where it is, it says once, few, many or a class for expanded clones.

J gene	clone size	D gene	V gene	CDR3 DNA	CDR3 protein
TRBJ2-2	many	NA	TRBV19	TGTGCCAGTAGGTTCGAGCCCTACACCGGGGAGCTGTTTTTT	CASRFEPYTGELFF
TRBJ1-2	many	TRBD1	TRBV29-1	TGCAGCGTTGTGCCCGGGACAGGGGGATATGGCTACACCTTC	CSVVPGTGGYGYTF
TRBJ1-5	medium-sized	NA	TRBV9	TGTGCCAGCAGCGTAGGCACCGGGGGTCAGCCCCAGCATTTT	CASSVGTGGQPQHF
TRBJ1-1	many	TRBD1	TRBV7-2	TGTGCCAGCAGCTTGGACAGGAATCCCACTGAAGCTTTCTTT	CASSLDRNPTEAFF
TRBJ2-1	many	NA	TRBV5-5	TGTGCCAGCAGTCCAGGGTTTGGAAATGAGCAGTTCTTC	CASSPGFGNEQFF
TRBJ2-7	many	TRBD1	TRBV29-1	TGCAGCGTTTCCGACAGGGGTTACTCCTACGAGCAGTACTTC	CSVSDRGYSYEQYF
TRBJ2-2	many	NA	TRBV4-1	TGCGCCAGCAGCCAGGCCGCTTCGAACACCGGGGAGCTGTTTTTT	CASSQAASNTGELFF
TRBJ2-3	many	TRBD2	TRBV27	TGTGCCAGCAGTTCCTTAGCGGGGGTTGAGGCAGATACGCAGTATTTT	CASSSLAGVEADTQYF
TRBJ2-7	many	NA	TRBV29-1	TGCAGCGTTGAATATGGCAGGGGCTACGAGCAGTACTTC	CSVEYGRGYEQYF
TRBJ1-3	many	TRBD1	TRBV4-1	TGCGCCAGCAGCTTTTCTACAGGGGGGCTTTTCTCTGGAAACACCATATATTTT	CASSFSTGGLFSGNTIYF
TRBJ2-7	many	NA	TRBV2	TGTGCCAGCAGTCCAGGGTCGACTGGTACCTACGAGCAGTACTTC	CASSPGSTGTYEQYF
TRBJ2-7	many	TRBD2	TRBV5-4	TGTGCCAGCAGCTTACTAGCGGGAGGGGTCCCCAGGGGCGAGCAGTACTTC	CASSLLAGGVPRGEQYF
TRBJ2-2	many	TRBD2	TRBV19	TGTGCCAGTAGTCCCCCGGGACTAGCGTTTTCCGGGGAGCTGTTTTTT	CASSPPGLAFSGELFF
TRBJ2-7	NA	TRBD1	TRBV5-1	TGCGCCAGCAGCTGGGACAGGGGGCTCTACGAGCAGTACTTC	CASSWDRGLYEQYF
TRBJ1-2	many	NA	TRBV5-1	TGCGCCAGCAGCTTCGGTCCTAACTATGGCTACACCTTC	CASSFGPNYGYTF
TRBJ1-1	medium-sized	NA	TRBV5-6	TGTGCCAGCAGCTTCTCGGGGTCGGGAACTGAAGCTTTCTTT	CASSFSGSGTEAFF
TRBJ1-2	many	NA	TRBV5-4	TGTGCCAGCAGCTTGAGACAGGATGTCTATGGCTACACCTTC	CASSLRQDVYGYTF
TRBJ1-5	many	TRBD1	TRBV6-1	TGTGCCAGCAGTGGGCCAAGGGACAGCTTCTATAGCAATCAGCCCCAGCATTTT	CASSGPRDSFYSNQPQHF
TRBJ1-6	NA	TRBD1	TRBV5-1	TGCGCCAGCAGCCCTGACAGGGCTTCACCCCTCCACTTT	CASSPDRASPLHF
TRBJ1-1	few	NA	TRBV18	TGTGCCAGCTCACCCCGACAACCGAACATGAACACTGAAGCTTTCTTT	CASSPRQPNMNTEAFF
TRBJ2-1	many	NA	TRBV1	TGCACCAGCAGCCAAGAGGCTAGCGGGAGGTCCAGCTCCTACAATGAGCAGTTCTTC	CTSSQEASGRSSSYNEQFF
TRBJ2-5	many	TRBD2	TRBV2	TGTGCCACCCGAATAGGGCTAGCGGGTGGATCAGAGACCCAGTACTTC	CATRIGLAGGSETQYF
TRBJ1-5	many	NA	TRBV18	TGTGCCAGCTCACCGGGGGGTCTCAATCAGCCCCAGCATTTT	CASSPGGLNQPQHF
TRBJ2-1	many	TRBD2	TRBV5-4	TGTGCCAGCAGCTCGGACGGTCGGGGGGAGTTCTTC	CASSSDGRGEFF
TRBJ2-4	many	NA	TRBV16	TGTGCCAGCAGCCCGCGCGGGGCCACGGGGGAGTACTTC	CASSPRGATGEYF
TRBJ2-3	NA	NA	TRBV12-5	TGTGCTAGCTCAGATTTCACAGATACGCAGTATTTT	CASSDFTDTQYF
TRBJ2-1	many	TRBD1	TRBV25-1	TGTGCCAGCAGTGAATGGGGACAGGGGGCCTACAATGAGCAGTTCTTC	CASSEWGQGAYNEQFF